Listed below are T cell receptor beta chains from one sample, sequenced in a study of shared clonotypes between healthy human individuals. Method: immunoSEQ multiplex PCR; TCRdb's copy keeps in-frame clones and lacks some. In the table there are under 850,000 clones, 72% of which are singletons. The sample consisted of memory CD4+ T cells sorted from blood. Receptor source: a woman aged 25-40 years in good health. Each CDR3 is given with its conserved first and last residue. D genes are given only for firm matches. Expanded clones are given a class, and other clones once, few, many or no size at all.

-,once,TRBV11-2,TRBJ2-7,CASSLERKPNSYEQYF,TGTGCCAGCAGCTTAGAACGAAAACCTAACTCCTACGAGCAGTACTTC
TRBD2,-,TRBV7-9,TRBJ2-2,CASSLAGLAGYTGELFF,TGTGCCAGCAGCTTAGCGGGACTAGCGGGGTACACCGGGGAGCTGTTTTTT
-,-,TRBV4-2,TRBJ2-3,CASSQVMSGAGRSDTQYF,TGTGCCAGCAGCCAAGTTATGTCGGGGGCAGGGAGATCAGATACGCAGTATTTT
-,-,TRBV15,TRBJ2-1,CATSKKRSGQGIPSGSNEQFF,TGTGCCACCAGCAAAAAAAGATCGGGACAGGGAATTCCTAGCGGGAGTAATGAGCAGTTCTTC
TRBD1,-,TRBV19,TRBJ1-1,CASRTGQVTEAFF,TGTGCCAGTAGAACGGGACAGGTCACTGAAGCTTTCTTT
-,once,TRBV7-3,TRBJ2-2,CASTGGAGELFF,TGTGCCAGCACTGGTGGGGCCGGGGAGCTGTTTTTT
TRBD1,-,TRBV5-1,TRBJ2-1,CASSLGDRDFHEQFF,TGCGCCAGCAGCTTGGGGGACAGGGATTTTCATGAGCAGTTCTTC
-,-,TRBV28,TRBJ2-7,CASSLAPQGYEQYF,TGTGCCAGCAGTTTAGCCCCGCAGGGCTACGAGCAGTACTTC
-,few,TRBV5-1,TRBJ1-5,CASSLSLNRLQPQHF,TGTGCCAGCAGCTTGTCACTCAACAGGCTCCAGCCCCAGCATTTT
-,many,TRBV30,TRBJ1-1,CAWTRTVNTEAFF,TGTGCCTGGACTAGGACGGTGAACACTGAAGCTTTCTTT
-,once,TRBV30,TRBJ1-1,CAWGERMNTEAFF,TGTGCCTGGGGAGAGAGAATGAACACTGAAGCTTTCTTT